This TCR beta chain came from a study of blood T cell repertoires in COVID-19. Here immunoSEQ multiplex PCR was the method, and the copy in TCRdb shows in-frame clones only, minus some. The sample shows under 300,000 clones, around 81% of them seen only once. The CDR3 is made up of 14 amino acids. Per germline, CDR1 KGHSH and CDR2 LQKENI. The ends were cut back, 5 bases at V and 1 base at J, with 10 bases in the middle. This TCR was recovered from a young man who had recovered from COVID-19. The chain uses TRBV18 and TRBJ2-3, with D perhaps matching TRBD2 (6 bases). The sample comprised peripheral blood. The CDR3 nucleotides are TGTGCCAGCTCATCCGGGGGTGGCACAGATACGCAGTATTTT. Protein product: CASSSGGGTDTQYF.